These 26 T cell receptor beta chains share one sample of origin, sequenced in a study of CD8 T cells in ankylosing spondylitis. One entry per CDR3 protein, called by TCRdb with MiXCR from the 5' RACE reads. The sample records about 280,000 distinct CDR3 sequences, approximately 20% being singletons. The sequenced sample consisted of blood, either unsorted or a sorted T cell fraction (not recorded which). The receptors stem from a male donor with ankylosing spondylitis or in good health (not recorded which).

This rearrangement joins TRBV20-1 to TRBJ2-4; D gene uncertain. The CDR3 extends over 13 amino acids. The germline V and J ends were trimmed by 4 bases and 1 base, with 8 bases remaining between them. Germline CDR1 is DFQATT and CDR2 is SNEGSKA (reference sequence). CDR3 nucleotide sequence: TGCAGTGCTACCCCTGGGGCCAAAAACATTCAGTACTTC. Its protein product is CSATPGAKNIQYF.

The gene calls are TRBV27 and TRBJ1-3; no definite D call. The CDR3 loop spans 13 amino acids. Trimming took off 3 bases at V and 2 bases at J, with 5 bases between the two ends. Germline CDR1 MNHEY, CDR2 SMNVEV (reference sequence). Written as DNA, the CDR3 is TGTGCCAGCAGTTTGATGGCTGGAAACACCATATATTTT. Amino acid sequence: CASSLMAGNTIYF.

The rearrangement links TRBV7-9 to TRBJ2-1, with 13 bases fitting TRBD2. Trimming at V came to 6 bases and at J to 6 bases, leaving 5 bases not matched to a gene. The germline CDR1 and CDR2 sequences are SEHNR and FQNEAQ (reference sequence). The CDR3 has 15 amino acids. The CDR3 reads CASRLGLAGSNEQFF. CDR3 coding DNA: TGTGCCAGCAGACTGGGACTAGCGGGGAGCAATGAGCAGTTCTTC. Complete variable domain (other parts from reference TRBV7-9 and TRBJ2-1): DTGVSQNPRHKITKRGQNVTFRCDPISEHNRLYWYRQTLGQGPEFLTYFQNEAQLEKSRLLSDRFSAERPKGSFSTLEIQRTEQGDSAMYLCASRLGLAGSNEQFFGPGTRLTVL.

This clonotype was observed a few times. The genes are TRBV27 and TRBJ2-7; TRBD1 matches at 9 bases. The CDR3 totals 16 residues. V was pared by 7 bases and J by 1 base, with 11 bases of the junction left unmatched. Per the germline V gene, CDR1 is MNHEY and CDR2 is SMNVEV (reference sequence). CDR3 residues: CASTRNRDRDSYEQYV. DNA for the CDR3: TGTGCCAGCACTAGAAACCGGGACAGGGATTCCTACGAGCAGTACGTC.

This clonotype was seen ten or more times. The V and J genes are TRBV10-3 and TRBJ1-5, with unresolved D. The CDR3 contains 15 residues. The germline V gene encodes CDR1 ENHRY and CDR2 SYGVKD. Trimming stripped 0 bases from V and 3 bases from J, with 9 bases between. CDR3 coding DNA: TGTGCCATCAGTGAGTCTGTCAGGCTCAATCAGCCCCAGCATTTT. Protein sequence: CAISESVRLNQPQHF.

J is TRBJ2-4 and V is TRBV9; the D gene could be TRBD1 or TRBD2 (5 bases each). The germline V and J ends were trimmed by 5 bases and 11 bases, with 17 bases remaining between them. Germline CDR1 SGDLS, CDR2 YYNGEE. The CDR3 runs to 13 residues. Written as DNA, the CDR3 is TGTGCCAGCAGTCGGGACCACAGTGAAGTTCAGTACTTC. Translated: CASSRDHSEVQYF.

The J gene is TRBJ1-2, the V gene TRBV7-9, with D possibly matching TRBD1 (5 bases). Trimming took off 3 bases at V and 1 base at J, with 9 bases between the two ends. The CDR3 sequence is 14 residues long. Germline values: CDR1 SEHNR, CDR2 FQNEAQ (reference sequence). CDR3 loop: CASSFDSLNYGYTF. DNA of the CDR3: TGTGCCAGCAGCTTTGACAGCCTTAACTATGGCTACACCTTC.

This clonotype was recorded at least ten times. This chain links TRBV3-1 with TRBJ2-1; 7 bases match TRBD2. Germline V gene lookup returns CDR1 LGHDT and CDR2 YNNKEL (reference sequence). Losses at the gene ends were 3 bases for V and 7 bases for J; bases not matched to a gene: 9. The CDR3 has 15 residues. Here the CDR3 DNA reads TGTGCCAGCAGCCACGATCTAGCGGCCCTTAATGAGCAGTTCTTC. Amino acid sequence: CASSHDLAALNEQFF.

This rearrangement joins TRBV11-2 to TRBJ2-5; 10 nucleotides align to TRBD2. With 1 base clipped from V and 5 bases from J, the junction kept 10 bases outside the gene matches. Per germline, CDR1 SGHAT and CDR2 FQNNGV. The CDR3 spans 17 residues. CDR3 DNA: TGTGCCAGCAGCTTAGTTCTTAGCGGGAGGATACGCGAGACCCAGTACTTC. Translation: CASSLVLSGRIRETQYF.

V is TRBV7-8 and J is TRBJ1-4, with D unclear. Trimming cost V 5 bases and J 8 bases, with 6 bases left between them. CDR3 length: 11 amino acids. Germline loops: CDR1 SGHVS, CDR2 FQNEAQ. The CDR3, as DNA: TGTGCCAGCAGCGGAACAGAAAAACTGTTTTTT. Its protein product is CASSGTEKLFF.

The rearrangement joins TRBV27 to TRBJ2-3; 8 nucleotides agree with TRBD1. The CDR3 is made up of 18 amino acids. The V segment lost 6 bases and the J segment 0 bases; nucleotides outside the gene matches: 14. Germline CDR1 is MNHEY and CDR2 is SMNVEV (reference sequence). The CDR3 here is CASRSGTGVAPSTDTQYF. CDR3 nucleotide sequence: TGTGCCAGCAGGTCCGGGACAGGCGTAGCCCCTAGCACAGATACGCAGTATTTT.

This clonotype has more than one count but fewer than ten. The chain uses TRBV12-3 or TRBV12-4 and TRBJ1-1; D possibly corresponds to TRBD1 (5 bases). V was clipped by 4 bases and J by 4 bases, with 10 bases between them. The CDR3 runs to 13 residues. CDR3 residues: CASSSEGLTEAFF. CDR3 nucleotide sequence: TGTGCCAGCAGTTCGGAGGGGCTCACTGAAGCTTTCTTT.

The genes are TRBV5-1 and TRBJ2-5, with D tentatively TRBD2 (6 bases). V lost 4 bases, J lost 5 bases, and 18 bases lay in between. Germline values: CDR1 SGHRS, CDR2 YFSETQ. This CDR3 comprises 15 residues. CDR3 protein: CASSPEMGLVETQYF. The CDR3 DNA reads TGCGCCAGCAGCCCCGAGATGGGACTCGTGGAGACCCAGTACTTC.

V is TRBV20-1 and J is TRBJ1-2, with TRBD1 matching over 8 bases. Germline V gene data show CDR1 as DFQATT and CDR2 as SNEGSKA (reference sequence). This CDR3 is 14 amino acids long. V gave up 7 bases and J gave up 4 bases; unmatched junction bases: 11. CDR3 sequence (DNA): TGCAGTGGGACTAGCAGGGGGCGTTCCTATGGCTACACCTTC. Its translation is CSGTSRGRSYGYTF.

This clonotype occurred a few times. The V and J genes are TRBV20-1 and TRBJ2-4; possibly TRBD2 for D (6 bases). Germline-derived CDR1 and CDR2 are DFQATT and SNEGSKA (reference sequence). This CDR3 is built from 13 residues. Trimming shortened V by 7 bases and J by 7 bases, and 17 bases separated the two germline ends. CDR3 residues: CSVPGSGLNIQYF. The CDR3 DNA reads TGCAGTGTCCCAGGGTCGGGACTTAACATTCAGTACTTC.

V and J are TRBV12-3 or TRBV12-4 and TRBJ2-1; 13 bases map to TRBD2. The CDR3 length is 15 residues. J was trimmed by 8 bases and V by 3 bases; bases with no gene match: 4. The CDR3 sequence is CASSLTGLAGDEQFF. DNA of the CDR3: TGTGCCAGCAGTTTGACCGGACTAGCGGGAGATGAGCAGTTCTTC.

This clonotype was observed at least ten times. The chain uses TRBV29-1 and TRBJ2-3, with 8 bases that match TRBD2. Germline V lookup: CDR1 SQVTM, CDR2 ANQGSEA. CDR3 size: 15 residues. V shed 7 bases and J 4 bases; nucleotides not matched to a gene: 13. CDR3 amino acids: CSANSVGRAADTQYF. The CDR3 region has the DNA TGCAGCGCAAATAGCGTCGGGAGGGCCGCAGATACGCAGTATTTT.

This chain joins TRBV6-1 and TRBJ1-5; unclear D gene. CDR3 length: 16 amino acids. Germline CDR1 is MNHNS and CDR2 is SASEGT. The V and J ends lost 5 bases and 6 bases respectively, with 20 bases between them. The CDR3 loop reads CASSRPTLQRIQPQHF. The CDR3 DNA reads TGTGCCAGCAGTCGTCCCACTCTCCAAAGGATTCAGCCCCAGCATTTT.

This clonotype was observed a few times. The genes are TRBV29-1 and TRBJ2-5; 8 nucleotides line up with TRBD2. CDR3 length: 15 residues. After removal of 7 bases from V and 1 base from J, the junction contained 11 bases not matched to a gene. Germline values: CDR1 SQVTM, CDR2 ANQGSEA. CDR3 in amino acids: CSALSWAGGQETQYF. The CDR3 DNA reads TGCAGCGCCCTTTCTTGGGCGGGGGGCCAAGAGACCCAGTACTTC.

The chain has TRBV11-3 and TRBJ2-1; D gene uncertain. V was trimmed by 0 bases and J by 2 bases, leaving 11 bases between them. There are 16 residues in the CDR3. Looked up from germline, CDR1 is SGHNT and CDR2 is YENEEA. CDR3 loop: CASSLDGVPPYNEQFF. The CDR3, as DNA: TGTGCCAGCAGCTTAGATGGGGTGCCACCCTACAATGAGCAGTTCTTC.

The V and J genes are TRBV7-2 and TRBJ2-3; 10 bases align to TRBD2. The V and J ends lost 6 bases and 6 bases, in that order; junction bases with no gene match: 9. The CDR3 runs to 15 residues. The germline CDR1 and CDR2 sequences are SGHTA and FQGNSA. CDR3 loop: CASRPRAGGRDTQYF. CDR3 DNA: TGTGCCAGCAGACCTAGAGCGGGGGGGCGCGATACGCAGTATTTT.

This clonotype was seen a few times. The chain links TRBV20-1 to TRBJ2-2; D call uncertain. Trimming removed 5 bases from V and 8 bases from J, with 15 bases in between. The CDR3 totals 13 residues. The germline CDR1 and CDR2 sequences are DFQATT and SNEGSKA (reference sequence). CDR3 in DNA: TGCAGTGCTCCCCAGTTTAGCTCGGGGGAGCTGTTTTTT. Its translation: CSAPQFSSGELFF.

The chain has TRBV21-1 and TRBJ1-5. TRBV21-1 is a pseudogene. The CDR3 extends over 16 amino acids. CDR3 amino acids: CASSKEWSPQNQPQHF. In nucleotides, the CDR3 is TGTGCCAGCAGCAAAGAGTGGAGCCCTCAGAATCAGCCCCAGCATTTT.

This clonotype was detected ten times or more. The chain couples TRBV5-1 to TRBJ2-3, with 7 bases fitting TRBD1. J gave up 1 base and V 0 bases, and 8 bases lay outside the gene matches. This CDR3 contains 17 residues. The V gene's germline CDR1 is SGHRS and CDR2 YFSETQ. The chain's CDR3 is CASSLGQGSRGTDTQYF. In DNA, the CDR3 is TGCGCCAGCAGCTTGGGACAGGGAAGCCGAGGCACAGATACGCAGTATTTT.

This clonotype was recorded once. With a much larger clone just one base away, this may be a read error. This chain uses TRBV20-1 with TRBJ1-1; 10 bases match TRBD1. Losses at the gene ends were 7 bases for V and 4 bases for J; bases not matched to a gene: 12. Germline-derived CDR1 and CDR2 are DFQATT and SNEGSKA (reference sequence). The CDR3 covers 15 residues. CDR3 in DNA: TGCAGTGTCCCAAGCTGGGACAGGGGTTCCACTGAAGCTTTCTTT. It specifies CSVPSWDRGSTEAFF.

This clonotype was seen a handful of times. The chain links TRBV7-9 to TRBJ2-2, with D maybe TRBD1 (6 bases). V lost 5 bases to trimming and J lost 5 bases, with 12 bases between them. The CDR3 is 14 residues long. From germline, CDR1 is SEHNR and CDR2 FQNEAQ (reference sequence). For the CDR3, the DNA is TGTGCCAGCAGCCCAGGGGTAGGAACCGGGGAGCTGTTTTTT. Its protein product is CASSPGVGTGELFF.